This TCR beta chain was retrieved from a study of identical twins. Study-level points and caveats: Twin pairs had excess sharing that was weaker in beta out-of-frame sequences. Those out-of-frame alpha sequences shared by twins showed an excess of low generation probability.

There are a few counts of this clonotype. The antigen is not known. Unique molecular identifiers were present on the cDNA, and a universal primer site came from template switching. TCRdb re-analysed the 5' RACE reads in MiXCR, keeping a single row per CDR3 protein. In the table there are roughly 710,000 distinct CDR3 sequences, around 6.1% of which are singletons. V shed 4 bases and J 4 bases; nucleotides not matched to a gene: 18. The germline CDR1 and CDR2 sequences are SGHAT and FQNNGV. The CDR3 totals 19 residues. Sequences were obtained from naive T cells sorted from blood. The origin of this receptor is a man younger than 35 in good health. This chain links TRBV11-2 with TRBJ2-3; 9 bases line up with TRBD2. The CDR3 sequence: CASSSFLAREGVRADTQYF. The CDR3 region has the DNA TGTGCCAGCAGCTCCTTCCTCGCGCGGGAGGGAGTGAGGGCAGATACGCAGTATTTT.